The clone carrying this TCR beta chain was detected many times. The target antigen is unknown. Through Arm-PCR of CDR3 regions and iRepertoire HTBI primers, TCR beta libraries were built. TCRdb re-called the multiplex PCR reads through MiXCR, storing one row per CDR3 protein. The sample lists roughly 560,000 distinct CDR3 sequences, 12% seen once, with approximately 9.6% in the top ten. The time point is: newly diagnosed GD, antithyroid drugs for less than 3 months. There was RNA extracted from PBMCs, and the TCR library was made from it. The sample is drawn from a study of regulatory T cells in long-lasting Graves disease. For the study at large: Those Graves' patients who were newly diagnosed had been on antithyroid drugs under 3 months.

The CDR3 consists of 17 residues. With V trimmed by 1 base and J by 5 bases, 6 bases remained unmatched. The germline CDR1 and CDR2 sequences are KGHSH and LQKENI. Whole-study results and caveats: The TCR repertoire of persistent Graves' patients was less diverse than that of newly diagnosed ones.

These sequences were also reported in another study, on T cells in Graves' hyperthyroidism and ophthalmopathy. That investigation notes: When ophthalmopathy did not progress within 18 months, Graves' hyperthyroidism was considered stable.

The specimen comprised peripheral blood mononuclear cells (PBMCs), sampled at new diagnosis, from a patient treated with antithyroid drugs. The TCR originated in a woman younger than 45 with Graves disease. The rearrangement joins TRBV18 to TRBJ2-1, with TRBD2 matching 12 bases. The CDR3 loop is CASSPLTSGSINNEQFF. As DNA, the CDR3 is TGTGCCAGCTCACCACTGACTAGCGGGAGCATAAACAATGAGCAGTTCTTC. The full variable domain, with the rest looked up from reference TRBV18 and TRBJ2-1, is NAGVMQNPRHLVRRRGQEARLRCSPMKGHSHVYWYRQLPEEGLKFMVYLQKENIIDESGMPKERFSAEFPKEGPSILRIQQVVRGDSAAYFCASSPLTSGSINNEQFFGPGTRLTVL.